The 24 T cell receptor beta chains listed next were all sequenced from one sample in a study of T cell repertoires in aging, cancer and after chemotherapy. Multiplex touch-down PCR with TRB-A/B primers amplified rearranged V-D-J TRB sequences. Using its own MiXCR run on the multiplex PCR reads, TCRdb lists one record per CDR3 protein. Of about 4,200 distinct CDR3 sequences in the sample, around a quarter were seen once. Amplification of TCR beta used genomic DNA extracted from peripheral blood. Sequencing input: blood. The receptor source for this set is a human donor with a blood cancer.

In its sample, this clonotype is medium-sized. The gene calls are TRBV30 and TRBJ2-5; D uncertain. The germline gives CDR1 GTSNPN, CDR2 SVGIG (reference sequence). Between the trimmed V and J ends, which lost 3 bases and 5 bases, there was a span of 13 bases. The CDR3 is made up of 13 amino acids. CDR3 in DNA: TGTGCCTGGAGCCAATACTGGAAGGAGACCCAGTACTTC. Translating it yields CAWSQYWKETQYF.

This clonotype was found a few times. The chain links TRBV7-9 to TRBJ2-7, with TRBD2 matching 13 bases. The germline CDR1 and CDR2 sequences are SEHNR and FQNEAQ (reference sequence). The CDR3 loop spans 17 amino acids. Unmatched junction bases numbered 8, after V lost 2 bases and J lost 4 bases. This CDR3 is CASSLSPGTSGAYEQYF. The CDR3 DNA reads TGTGCCAGCAGCTTAAGCCCCGGGACTAGCGGGGCTTACGAGCAGTACTTC.

The CDR3 is CASQTGNGETQYF. The CDR3 DNA reads as TGTGCCAGCCAAACAGGGAACGGAGAGACCCAGTACTTC. The J gene is TRBJ2-5, the V gene TRBV5-8; weak D call: TRBD1 (6 bases). Per germline, CDR1 SGHTS and CDR2 YDEGEE. CDR3 size: 13 residues. The ends were cut back, 7 bases at V and 4 bases at J, with 14 bases in the middle.

With respect to this clonotype: Just one base apart from a much larger clone, this may be a read error. The V and J genes are TRBV7-9 and TRBJ2-5; no firm D call. The ends were cut back, 5 bases at V and 4 bases at J, with 17 bases in the middle. Germline values: CDR1 SEHNR, CDR2 FQNEAQ (reference sequence). CDR3 length: 15 residues. The CDR3 region has the DNA TGTGCCAGCAGCCCGATGACTGACGGGCTAGAGACCCAGTACTTC. It yields the protein CASSPMTDGLETQYF.

The chain couples TRBV12-3 or TRBV12-4 to TRBJ1-1; D remains ambiguous. This CDR3 has 11 amino acids. V was pared by 2 bases and J by 7 bases, with 5 bases between. CDR3 sequence (DNA): TGTGCCAGCAGTTTAAAGAGTGAAGCTTTCTTT. Translated, it gives CASSLKSEAFF.

The chain employs TRBV19 and TRBJ1-6, with TRBD1 as a possible D gene (6 bases). V was trimmed by 3 bases and J by 10 bases, leaving 13 bases between them. The germline V gene has CDR1 LNHDA and CDR2 SQIVND (reference sequence). The CDR3 consists of 14 residues. The CDR3 loop is CASSIGTKGSPLHF. CDR3 DNA: TGTGCCAGTAGTATCGGGACAAAGGGATCACCCCTCCACTTT.

This clonotype was detected a few times. Here the CDR3 reads CSASSQGLPDTQYF. The CDR3 region has the DNA TGCAGTGCTAGCTCACAAGGACTGCCAGATACGCAGTATTTT. The chain carries TRBV20-1 and TRBJ2-3; D perhaps matches TRBD2 (5 bases). In germline, CDR1 is DFQATT, CDR2 SNEGSKA (reference sequence). The CDR3 is made up of 14 amino acids. V was cut by 3 bases and J by 4 bases, with 14 bases left in between.

This clonotype counts as medium-sized. This chain uses TRBV20-1 with TRBJ1-2; D is undetermined. The CDR3 totals 12 residues. Per the germline V gene, CDR1 is DFQATT and CDR2 is SNEGSKA (reference sequence). Trimming left V 3 bases short and J 5 bases short, with 10 bases between. CDR3 region: CSARDGVYGYTF. In DNA form, the CDR3 reads TGCAGTGCTAGGGACGGGGTTTATGGCTACACCTTC.

Points on this clonotype: The junction does not match germline at one end; this may be a read error. V usage is TRBV5-4 and J usage is TRBJ2-5; no definite D call. The CDR3 runs 13 residues. Germline CDR1 reads SGHNT; CDR2 reads YYREEE (reference sequence). The CDR3 is CASSLGSQKTQYF. CDR3 sequence (DNA): TGTGCCAGCAGCTTGGGTAGCCAAAAGACCCAGTACTTC.

By its share, this clonotype is medium-sized. The chain joins TRBV29-1 to TRBJ2-1; either TRBD1 or TRBD2 may fit D (5 bases each). The CDR3 covers 13 residues. Trimming pared 6 bases from V and 6 bases from J, leaving 15 bases between. Germline-derived CDR1 and CDR2 are SQVTM and ANQGSEA. CDR3 amino acids: CSVMITRGNEQFF. The CDR3 nucleotides are TGCAGCGTGATGATTACTAGGGGCAATGAGCAGTTCTTC.

This clonotype occurred a few times. The chain carries TRBV7-2 and TRBJ2-3; perhaps D is TRBD1 or TRBD2 (5 bases each). This CDR3 has 16 amino acids. V was shortened by 5 bases and J by 1 base, with 16 bases between the two germline ends. The germline CDR1 and CDR2 sequences are SGHTA and FQGNSA. The CDR3 sequence: CASSRMGDRGTDTQYF. The CDR3, as DNA: TGTGCCAGCAGCCGCATGGGGGATCGGGGCACAGATACGCAGTATTTT. Supplemented by reference TRBV7-2 and TRBJ2-3, the full variable domain reads GAGVSQSPSNKVTEKGKDVELRCDPISGHTALYWYRQSLGQGLEFLIYFQGNSAPDKSGLPSDRFSAERTGGSVSTLTIQRTQQEDSAVYLCASSRMGDRGTDTQYFGPGTRLTVL.

This clonotype was observed a handful of times. The chain combines TRBV18 with TRBJ2-7; no clear D. V lost 4 bases and J 3 bases, leaving 4 bases between the germline ends. Germline CDR1 and CDR2: KGHSH and LQKENI. CDR3 length: 11 amino acids. The CDR3 is CASSQFYEQYF. The DNA of the CDR3 is TGTGCCAGCTCACAGTTCTACGAGCAGTACTTC.

This clonotype showed up just a few times. V is TRBV6-1 and J is TRBJ2-7; TRBD1 aligns across 12 bases. V shed 6 bases and J 4 bases; nucleotides not matched to a gene: 10. In germline, CDR1 is MNHNS, CDR2 SASEGT. The CDR3 sequence is 16 residues long. DNA of the CDR3: TGTGCCAGCAGCCCAAGGGGGGGACAGGGGGCTTACGAGCAGTACTTC. Its translation: CASSPRGGQGAYEQYF.

The V call is TRBV5-6, the J call TRBJ2-7, with 7 nucleotides matching TRBD1. CDR1 is SGHDT and CDR2 is YYEEEE in the germline V gene. This CDR3 is built from 15 residues. J was trimmed by 2 bases and V by 3 bases; bases with no gene match: 8. CDR3 in amino acids: CASSSIRDSTYEQYF. CDR3 DNA sequence: TGTGCCAGCAGCTCAATCAGGGACAGCACCTACGAGCAGTACTTC. The whole variable domain, remainder taken from reference TRBV5-6 and TRBJ2-7, is DAGVTQSPTHLIKTRGQQVTLRCSPKSGHDTVSWYQQALGQGPQFIFQYYEEEERQRGNFPDRFSGHQFPNYSSELNVNALLLGDSALYLCASSSIRDSTYEQYFGPGTRLTVT.

This clonotype was seen only a few times. The rearrangement joins TRBV30 to TRBJ2-7; no reliable D call. Trimming pared 3 bases from V and 3 bases from J, leaving 12 bases between. The CDR3 contains 13 residues. CDR1 and CDR2 from the germline V gene are GTSNPN and SVGIG (reference sequence). As DNA, the CDR3 is TGTGCCTGGAGCCGGGCCCCTCTCTACGAGCAGTACTTC. It is translated as CAWSRAPLYEQYF.

Only a few counts were recorded for this clonotype. V usage is TRBV21-1 and J usage is TRBJ1-2; TRBD1 was called by the table and not checked on the DNA. TRBV21-1 is noted as a pseudogene. The CDR3 contains 15 residues. CDR3 DNA sequence: TGTGCCAGCAGCCAAATAAGGGACGGTAACTATGGCTACACCTTC. Encoded protein: CASSQIRDGNYGYTF.

This clonotype has a single count. The rearrangement links TRBV11-2 to TRBJ1-1; no clear D gene. CDR1 and CDR2 from the germline V gene are SGHAT and FQNNGV. Trimming pared 3 bases from V and 6 bases from J, leaving 8 bases between. The CDR3 extends over 12 amino acids. The CDR3 DNA reads as TGTGCCAGCAGCTTCCTTTCGTCTGAAGCTTTCTTT. As protein: CASSFLSSEAFF.

Within the sample, this clonotype is medium-sized (0.01 to 0.1%). The J gene is TRBJ2-3, the V gene TRBV5-6; D may match TRBD1 or TRBD2 (5 bases each). The germline V and J ends were trimmed by 1 base and 1 base, with 10 bases remaining between them. CDR1 and CDR2 (germline): SGHDT, YYEEEE. The length of the CDR3 is 15 residues. CDR3 sequence reads: CASSLLGRGTDTQYF. Written as DNA, the CDR3 is TGTGCCAGCAGCTTGCTGGGGCGGGGCACAGATACGCAGTATTTT.

Only a few counts were recorded for this clonotype. This chain links TRBV18 with TRBJ1-6; 7 bases match TRBD1. Germline V lookup: CDR1 KGHSH, CDR2 LQKENI. The CDR3 covers 14 residues. V was pared by 2 bases and J by 8 bases, with 3 bases of the junction left unmatched. This CDR3 reads CASSPLQGDSPLHF. The CDR3 coding sequence is TGTGCCAGCTCACCATTGCAGGGGGATTCACCCCTCCACTTT.

By share, this clonotype ranks as medium-sized (0.01 to 0.1%). V and J are TRBV27 and TRBJ2-2; TRBD1 aligns across 9 bases. The trim removed 9 bases at V and 6 bases at J, leaving 8 bases unmatched. This CDR3 comprises 14 residues. In germline, CDR1 is MNHEY, CDR2 SMNVEV (reference sequence). In nucleotides, the CDR3 is TGTGCCAGTAAACAGGGGGCGCCGGCCGGGGAGCTGTTTTTT. It specifies CASKQGAPAGELFF.

On this clonotype: This could be a read error, since a much larger clone is one nucleotide away. The V call is TRBV6-5, the J call TRBJ1-2; the D gene is possibly TRBD1 (5 bases). The CDR3 spans 14 residues. The V end was cut by 0 bases, the J end by 7 bases, with 12 bases between. Germline CDR1 and CDR2: MNHEY and SVGAGI. The CDR3: CASSYSRTGVGYTF. The CDR3 nucleotides are TGTGCCAGCAGTTACTCGCGCACAGGTGTTGGCTACACCTTC.

The CDR3: CASTANYGYTF. The CDR3, as DNA: TGTGCCAGTACAGCAAACTATGGCTACACCTTC. The gene calls are TRBV6-1 and TRBJ1-2; no clear D gene. The CDR3 loop spans 11 amino acids. V lost 9 bases to trimming and J lost 2 bases, with 7 bases between them. CDR1 MNHNS and CDR2 SASEGT come from the germline V gene.

By sample fraction, this clonotype is medium-sized. V gene TRBV5-6 combines with J gene TRBJ2-1, with unresolved D. From germline, CDR1 is SGHDT and CDR2 YYEEEE. The CDR3 loop spans 11 amino acids. Trimming left V 0 bases short and J 9 bases short, with 4 bases between. DNA for the CDR3: TGTGCCAGCAGCTTGGTTTCTGAGCAGTTCTTC. It encodes CASSLVSEQFF.

Within the sample, this clonotype is medium-sized (0.01 to 0.1%). The chain links TRBV30 to TRBJ1-6; D uncertain. The CDR3 loop spans 13 amino acids. Germline V gene data show CDR1 as GTSNPN and CDR2 as SVGIG (reference sequence). V lost 0 bases, J lost 8 bases, and 8 bases lay in between. The CDR3 nucleotides are TGTGCCTGGAGTGTACGTGTGGATTCACCCCTCCACTTT. Its translation: CAWSVRVDSPLHF. Full variable domain (missing parts from reference TRBV30 and TRBJ1-6): SQTIHQWPATLVQPVGSPLSLECTVEGTSNPNLYWYRQAAGRGLQLLFYSVGIGQISSEVPQNLSASRPQDRQFILSSKKLLLSDSGFYLCAWSVRVDSPLHFGNGTRLTVT.